This T cell receptor (beta chain) was identified during a study of monozygotic twins with cystic fibrosis. Across the study: Libraries were built from 2.5 to 3 micrograms of fragmented DNA using around 15 PCR cycles.

Study-level points and caveats: Monozygotic CF twin pairs shared significantly more nucleotide-identical clonotypes than unrelated CF individuals did. In this small cohort, shared CDR3 numbers showed no association with age, concordance or disease severity.

A single count supports this clone. Its antigen is still unknown. Assay: immunoSEQ multiplex PCR; the TCRdb copy retains only in-frame clones and omits some. The sample lists about 39,000 clones, 85% to 95% occurring once. The CDR3 totals 18 residues. V was shortened by 4 bases and J by 4 bases, with 25 bases between the two germline ends. Germline V gives CDR1 LNHDA, CDR2 SQIVND (reference sequence). Material for sequencing was blood. V is TRBV19 and J is TRBJ1-2; D remains unclear. The receptor's source is a boy aged 2 to 9 with cystic fibrosis. The CDR3, as DNA: TGTGCCAGTAGTAATTCGGCCTATCGGGAACCTCCCTCCTATGGCTACACCTTC. It specifies CASSNSAYREPPSYGYTF. The complete variable domain, with remaining parts taken from reference TRBV19 and TRBJ1-2, reads DGGITQSPKYLFRKEGQNVTLSCEQNLNHDAMYWYRQDPGQGLRLIYYSQIVNDFQKGDIAEGYSVSREKKESFPLTVTSAQKNPTAFYLCASSNSAYREPPSYGYTFGSGTRLTVV.